Each of the 10 T cell receptor beta chains below was sequenced from the same sample in a study of blood T cell repertoires in COVID-19. Measured with immunoSEQ multiplex PCR; TCRdb has only the in-frame clones, and not every one. The table includes some 400,000 clones, around 87% detected once. The sequencing sample was made of PBMCs or T cells enriched from blood (not recorded which). These receptors were collected from a man younger than 45 who had recovered from COVID-19.

CDR3 coding DNA: TGTGCCAGCAGTATCACCCCCGGGTCTGGAAACACCATATATTTT. Translation gives CASSITPGSGNTIYF. This chain links TRBV5-4 with TRBJ1-3; D ambiguous. The CDR3 loop spans 15 amino acids. V gave up 5 bases and J gave up 1 base, with 13 bases separating them. Germline CDR1 is SGHNT and CDR2 is YYREEE (reference sequence).

CDR3 loop: CASSKGQGEDEQFF. CDR3 bases: TGTGCCAGCAGCAAGGGACAGGGTGAAGATGAGCAGTTCTTC. This rearrangement joins TRBV5-5 to TRBJ2-1; TRBD1 matches at 9 bases. This CDR3 is 14 amino acids long. Trimming at V came to 4 bases and at J to 8 bases, leaving 7 bases not matched to a gene. From germline, CDR1 is SGHKS and CDR2 YYEKEE (reference sequence).

This clone appeared a single time. The V call is TRBV10-3, the J call TRBJ1-2; TRBD1 matches 7 bases. Germline lookup yields CDR1 ENHRY and CDR2 SYGVKD. This CDR3 has 13 amino acids. J gave up 7 bases and V 11 bases, and 13 bases lay outside the gene matches. The CDR3 region is CASGVEGASGYTF. Written as DNA, the CDR3 is TGTGCCTCCGGGGTTGAGGGGGCCAGTGGCTACACCTTC.

The chain employs TRBV3-1 (or the pseudogene TRBV3-2) and TRBJ1-2, with TRBD1 as a possible D gene (5 bases). The V and J ends lost 2 bases and 4 bases respectively, with 14 bases between them. The CDR3 has 15 residues. The germline gives CDR1 LGHDT, CDR2 YNNKEL (reference sequence). This CDR3 is CASSQYSQGGYGYTF. CDR3 DNA sequence: TGTGCCAGCAGCCAATACAGCCAGGGAGGCTATGGCTACACCTTC.

This clone came up once. J is TRBJ1-5 and V is TRBV2; no definite D call. Trimming left V 5 bases short and J 0 bases short, with 8 bases between. Germline assignment: CDR1 SNHLY and CDR2 FYNNEI. This CDR3 has 14 residues. The CDR3 here is CASSTDNSNQPQHF. The CDR3, as DNA: TGTGCCAGCAGTACAGATAATAGCAATCAGCCCCAGCATTTT. The whole variable domain, filled in from reference TRBV2 and TRBJ1-5, reads EPEVTQTPSHQVTQMGQEVILRCVPISNHLYFYWYRQILGQKVEFLVSFYNNEISEKSEIFDDQFSVERPDGSNFTLKIRSTKLEDSAMYFCASSTDNSNQPQHFGDGTRLSIL.

This chain connects TRBV5-1 to TRBJ1-6; 7 positions match TRBD1. Germline CDR1 and CDR2: SGHRS and YFSETQ. Trimming cost V 3 bases and J 9 bases; bases outside gene matches: 6. There are 14 residues in the CDR3. The CDR3 region has the DNA TGCGCCAGCAGCTCGGGACAGTCGAGTTCACCCCTCCACTTT. This translates into CASSSGQSSSPLHF. Supplemented by reference TRBV5-1 and TRBJ1-6, the full variable domain reads KAGVTQTPRYLIKTRGQQVTLSCSPISGHRSVSWYQQTPGQGLQFLFEYFSETQRNKGNFPGRFSGRQFSNSRSEMNVSTLELGDSALYLCASSSGQSSSPLHFGNGTRLTVT.

V usage is TRBV30 and J usage is TRBJ2-3; D remains unclear. This CDR3 spans 15 amino acids. V shed 0 bases and J shed 1 base, with 11 bases lying between them. From germline, CDR1 is GTSNPN and CDR2 SVGIG (reference sequence). The CDR3 DNA reads as TGTGCCTGGAGTGTCATCAGTTACGGCACAGATACGCAGTATTTT. Translated, it gives CAWSVISYGTDTQYF.

The chain has TRBV7-2 and TRBJ2-5; 7 nucleotides match TRBD1. The CDR3 consists of 13 residues. CDR1 and CDR2 from the germline V gene are SGHTA and FQGNSA. With V trimmed by 6 bases and J by 8 bases, 9 bases remained unmatched. CDR3 in amino acids: CASSRGQRGTQYF. In nucleotides, the CDR3 is TGTGCCAGCAGTCGGGGACAGCGAGGTACCCAGTACTTC. Combining the CDR3 with reference TRBV7-2 and TRBJ2-5 gives the whole variable domain GAGVSQSPSNKVTEKGKDVELRCDPISGHTALYWYRQSLGQGLEFLIYFQGNSAPDKSGLPSDRFSAERTGGSVSTLTIQRTQQEDSAVYLCASSRGQRGTQYFGPGTRLLVL.

The chain has TRBV6-5 and TRBJ1-2; D may be TRBD1 (5 bases). CDR3 length equals 16 residues. Germline V gives CDR1 MNHEY, CDR2 SVGAGI. V was trimmed by 4 bases and J by 3 bases, leaving 18 bases between them. CDR3 loop: CASSSLGGDGDYGYTF. CDR3 sequence (DNA): TGTGCCAGCAGTTCACTCGGGGGGGATGGGGACTATGGCTACACCTTC.

Notes on this clone: At the DNA level, this CDR3 is encoded by other sequences in the same sample as well. The chain combines TRBV20-1 with TRBJ2-1, with 7 nucleotides matching TRBD2. This CDR3 region has 10 residues. Germline loops: CDR1 DFQATT, CDR2 SNEGSKA (reference sequence). The V and J ends lost 6 bases and 7 bases, in that order; junction bases with no gene match: 0. The CDR3 region has the DNA TGCAGTGCGGGGGGGAATGAGCAGTTCTTC. This gives the protein CSAGGNEQFF.